These T cell receptor beta chains were read from a single sample in a study of shared clonotypes between healthy human individuals. Clones were sequenced by immunoSEQ multiplex PCR, and TCRdb holds only the in-frame ones, with some missing. The repertoire holds approximately 700,000 clones, 55% to 85% seen once, with about 1.8% in the top ten. The material sequenced was memory CD4+ T cells sorted from blood. The receptors were sampled from a woman in her twenties or thirties in good health. CDR3s include the opening cysteine and the closing phenylalanine or tryptophan. D genes are given only for firm matches. The listing skips clone size in some rows; elsewhere it reads once, few, many or a size class.

size,V,J,D,CDR3,DNA
-,TRBV4-2,TRBJ1-5,-,CASSPSAGGALGNQPQHF,TGTGCCAGCAGCCCAAGCGCGGGGGGGGCGCTAGGTAATCAGCCCCAGCATTTT
once,TRBV5-1,TRBJ2-1,-,CASSLDSFSYNEQFF,TGCGCCAGCAGCTTGGACAGCTTTTCCTACAATGAGCAGTTCTTC
-,TRBV25-1,TRBJ1-4,-,CASSKQQNEKLFF,TGTGCCAGCAGTAAGCAGCAGAATGAAAAACTGTTTTTT
few,TRBV25-1,TRBJ2-2,TRBD2,CASSDPSGRSAGELFF,TGTGCCAGCAGTGACCCCAGCGGGAGATCCGCCGGGGAGCTGTTTTTT
-,TRBV4-2,TRBJ2-1,-,CASSQDGGTAYNEQFF,TGTGCCAGCAGCCAAGACGGCGGGACCGCCTACAATGAGCAGTTCTTC
-,TRBV28,TRBJ1-1,TRBD1,CASRPATGEETEAFF,TGTGCCAGCAGGCCCGCAACAGGGGAGGAAACTGAAGCTTTCTTT
-,TRBV6-1,TRBJ2-3,TRBD1,CASSESGTGRSDTQYF,TGTGCCAGCAGTGAGTCCGGGACAGGGAGGTCAGATACGCAGTATTTT
-,TRBV30,TRBJ1-3,-,CAWVTGSSGNTIYF,TGTGCCTGGGTGACCGGGAGCTCTGGAAACACCATATATTTT
-,TRBV5-1,TRBJ2-1,TRBD1,CASSLDRGGNEQFF,TGCGCCAGCAGCCTGGACAGGGGTGGCAATGAGCAGTTCTTC
-,TRBV21-1,TRBJ1-2,-,CASNPGVTNYGYTF,TGTGCCAGCAACCCAGGGGTCACTAACTATGGCTACACCTTC
-,TRBV4-2,TRBJ2-1,-,CASSQVGGKEQFF,TGTGCCAGCAGCCAAGTTGGGGGGAAGGAGCAGTTCTTC
-,TRBV21-1,TRBJ2-6,-,CASTKAGAGANVLTF,TGTGCCAGCACCAAAGCGGGGGCCGGGGCCAACGTCCTGACTTTC
few,TRBV21-1,TRBJ1-1,-,CASSPRGGQGKGNTEAFF,TGTGCCAGCAGCCCACGGGGGGGACAGGGTAAGGGGAACACTGAAGCTTTCTTT
-,TRBV10-1,TRBJ1-1,-,CASSEYRDSEAFF,TGCGCCAGCAGTGAATACCGGGACTCTGAAGCTTTCTTT
-,TRBV5-1,TRBJ2-1,-,CASSTTSNEQFF,TGCGCCAGCAGCACGACTAGTAATGAGCAGTTCTTC
-,TRBV6-1,TRBJ2-7,-,CASTETYEQYF,TGTGCCAGCACAGAAACCTACGAGCAGTACTTC
-,TRBV6-5,TRBJ1-1,-,CASSYVGGVSTEAFF,TGTGCCAGCAGTTACGTCGGGGGGGTAAGCACTGAAGCTTTCTTT
few,TRBV1,TRBJ2-3,-,CTSSQEWQFLGWQYF,TGCACCAGCAGCCAAGAGTGGCAGTTTTTGGGCTGGCAGTATTTT
many,TRBV25-1,TRBJ2-3,-,CASSDSLSPHPDTQYF,TGTGCCAGCAGTGATTCCCTCTCTCCCCACCCAGATACGCAGTATTTT
-,TRBV5-1,TRBJ2-5,TRBD1,CASRSGTGFYSAETQYF,TGCGCCAGCAGGTCCGGGACAGGGTTTTATTCAGCGGAGACCCAGTACTTC
-,TRBV19,TRBJ1-3,-,CASSAPLAGRHSGNTIYF,TGTGCCAGTAGTGCCCCCTTGGCAGGGAGACACTCTGGAAACACCATATATTTT
-,TRBV7-8,TRBJ1-4,TRBD1,CASSSEGAGGEEKLFF,TGTGCCAGCAGCTCAGAAGGGGCAGGGGGTGAAGAAAAACTGTTTTTT
once,TRBV18,TRBJ1-4,TRBD1,CASSPPNKDRGMEKLFF,TGTGCCAGCTCACCACCCAACAAGGACAGGGGAATGGAAAAACTGTTTTTT
-,TRBV27,TRBJ1-1,TRBD1,CASSFEGALSTEAFF,TGTGCCAGCAGTTTTGAGGGGGCTCTGTCCACTGAAGCTTTCTTT
-,TRBV4-2,TRBJ2-3,TRBD2,CASSQAKGLAGGLSRADTQYF,TGTGCCAGCAGCCAAGCCAAGGGACTAGCGGGAGGTCTCAGCCGGGCGGATACGCAGTATTTT
few,TRBV28,TRBJ1-5,TRBD1,CATRDRNTQWSNQPQHF,TGTGCCACTCGGGACAGAAATACCCAGTGGAGCAATCAGCCCCAGCATTTT
once,TRBV28,TRBJ1-2,-,CASTEGLGGYGYTF,TGTGCCAGCACAGAGGGGCTCGGGGGCTATGGCTACACCTTC
-,TRBV18,TRBJ1-1,TRBD1,CASSPRQGGTEAFF,TGTGCCAGCTCCCCACGACAGGGTGGCACTGAAGCTTTCTTT
many,TRBV5-1,TRBJ2-3,-,CASSFGQTDTQYF,TGCGCCAGCAGCTTTGGACAGACAGATACGCAGTATTTT
few,TRBV7-2,TRBJ2-5,-,CASSLGTVKETQYF,TGTGCCAGCAGCTTAGGGACAGTAAAAGAGACCCAGTACTTC
-,TRBV5-1,TRBJ2-3,-,CASSAGGDITDTQYF,TGCGCCAGCAGTGCTGGCGGAGACATCACAGATACGCAGTATTTT
-,TRBV11-2,TRBJ2-5,TRBD2,CASSPGLAGGQETQYF,TGTGCCAGCAGCCCGGGACTAGCGGGAGGACAAGAGACCCAGTACTTC
few,TRBV2,TRBJ2-3,-,CASNGRLSTDTQYF,TGTGCCAGCAATGGCAGGCTAAGCACAGATACGCAGTATTTT
-,TRBV7-6,TRBJ1-1,-,CASSHSPGHPGDTEAFF,TGTGCCAGCAGCCACTCCCCCGGGCACCCGGGGGACACTGAAGCTTTCTTT
-,TRBV6-1,TRBJ2-7,TRBD2,CASSPSGSYEQYF,TGTGCCAGCAGTCCCAGCGGGAGTTACGAGCAGTACTTC
-,TRBV29-1,TRBJ2-7,TRBD2,CSVLAGSGYEQYF,TGCAGCGTTTTAGCGGGAAGCGGCTACGAGCAGTACTTC
-,TRBV4-1,TRBJ2-1,TRBD2,CASSPLAGLQGEQFF,TGCGCCAGCAGCCCCCTAGCGGGACTACAGGGTGAGCAGTTCTTC
-,TRBV7-8,TRBJ1-2,-,CASSLGPAANYGYTF,TGTGCCAGCAGCTTAGGCCCGGCCGCAAACTATGGCTACACCTTC
once,TRBV7-9,TRBJ2-2,-,CASSLWLANTGELFF,TGTGCCAGCTCTCTCTGGTTGGCCAACACCGGGGAGCTGTTTTTT
-,TRBV11-2,TRBJ1-5,-,CASKIRSPLWTQHF,TGTGCCAGCAAGATCCGTAGTCCGCTTTGGACCCAGCATTTT
-,TRBV11-3,TRBJ2-7,-,CASSLQQGRSEQYF,TGTGCCAGCAGCTTACAACAGGGAAGGAGCGAGCAGTACTTC
-,TRBV6-4,TRBJ1-4,-,CASRRYLFF,TGTGCCAGCAGGAGATACCTGTTTTTT
-,TRBV4-1,TRBJ2-1,-,CASSQRLWDEQFF,TGCGCCAGCAGCCAAAGATTGTGGGACGAGCAGTTCTTC
few,TRBV19,TRBJ1-5,TRBD1,CASSIWQGGNQPQHF,TGTGCCAGTAGTATTTGGCAGGGGGGCAATCAGCCCCAGCATTTT
-,TRBV15,TRBJ2-1,-,CATSRVAAGPYNEQFF,TGTGCCACCAGCAGAGTGGCAGCGGGTCCCTACAATGAGCAGTTCTTC
-,TRBV19,TRBJ2-5,TRBD1,CASSTYRGPEETQYF,TGTGCCAGTAGTACCTACAGGGGGCCCGAAGAGACCCAGTACTTC
-,TRBV7-2,TRBJ2-3,TRBD2,CASSRFSGADTDTQYF,TGTGCCAGCAGCAGATTCAGCGGGGCTGACACAGATACGCAGTATTTT
-,TRBV19,TRBJ2-7,TRBD2,CASSPRTSGAEEQYF,TGTGCCAGTAGTCCGAGGACTAGCGGAGCCGAAGAGCAGTACTTC
once,TRBV29-1,TRBJ2-3,-,CSVIIVRDTQYF,TGCAGCGTAATTATCGTCCGGGATACGCAGTATTTT
few,TRBV7-3,TRBJ1-5,-,CASSLGGDQPQHF,TGTGCCAGCAGCTTAGGGGGTGATCAGCCCCAGCATTTT
-,TRBV11-2,TRBJ2-3,-,CASSQRKGLSTDTQYF,TGTGCCAGCAGTCAACGGAAGGGGCTCAGCACAGATACGCAGTATTTT
-,TRBV15,TRBJ1-5,-,CATSRDLDLHQPQHF,TGTGCCACCAGCAGAGATCTGGACTTACATCAGCCCCAGCATTTT
-,TRBV6-5,TRBJ2-5,-,CASRAVGETQYF,TGTGCCAGCAGAGCGGTGGGAGAGACCCAGTACTTC
-,TRBV10-2,TRBJ2-1,TRBD2,CASSTGSGRVYEQFF,TGCGCCAGCAGCACCGGTAGCGGGAGGGTCTATGAGCAGTTCTTC
-,TRBV10-3,TRBJ1-4,TRBD1,CAISEAGRGNEKLFF,TGTGCCATCAGTGAGGCTGGCAGGGGGAATGAAAAACTGTTTTTT
-,TRBV25-1,TRBJ2-5,-,CASSQQETQYF,TGTGCCAGCAGTCAGCAAGAGACCCAGTACTTC
few,TRBV5-1,TRBJ1-3,-,CASSLGQRNTIYF,TGCGCCAGCAGCTTGGGACAGAGAAACACCATATATTTT